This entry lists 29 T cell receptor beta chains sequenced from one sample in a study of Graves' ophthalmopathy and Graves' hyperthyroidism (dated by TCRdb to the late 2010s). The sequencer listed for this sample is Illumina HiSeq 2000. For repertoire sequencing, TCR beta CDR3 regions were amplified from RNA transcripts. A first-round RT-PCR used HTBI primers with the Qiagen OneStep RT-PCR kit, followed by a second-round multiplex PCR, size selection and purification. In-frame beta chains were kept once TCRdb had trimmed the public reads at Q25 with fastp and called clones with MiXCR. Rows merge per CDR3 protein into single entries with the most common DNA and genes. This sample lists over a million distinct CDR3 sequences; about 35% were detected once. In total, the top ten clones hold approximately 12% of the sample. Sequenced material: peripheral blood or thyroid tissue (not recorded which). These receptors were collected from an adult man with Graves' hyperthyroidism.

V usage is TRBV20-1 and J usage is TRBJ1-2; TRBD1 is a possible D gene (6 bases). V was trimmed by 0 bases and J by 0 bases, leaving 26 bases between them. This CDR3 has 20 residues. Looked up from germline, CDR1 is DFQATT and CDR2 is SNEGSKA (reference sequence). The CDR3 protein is CSARDAPQGMRKRANYGYTF. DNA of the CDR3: TGCAGTGCTAGAGATGCGCCCCAGGGGATGAGGAAAAGGGCTAACTATGGCTACACCTTC.

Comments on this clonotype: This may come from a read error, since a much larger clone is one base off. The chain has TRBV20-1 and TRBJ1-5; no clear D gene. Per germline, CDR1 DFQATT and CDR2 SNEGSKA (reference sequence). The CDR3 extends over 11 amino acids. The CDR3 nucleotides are TGCGGTGCTAGGGTTAACCAGCCCCAGCATTTT. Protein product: CGARVNQPQHF.

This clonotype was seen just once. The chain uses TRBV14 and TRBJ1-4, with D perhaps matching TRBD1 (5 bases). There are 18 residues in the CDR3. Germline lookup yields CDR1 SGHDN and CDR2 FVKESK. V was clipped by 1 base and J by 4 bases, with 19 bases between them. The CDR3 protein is CASSQGPSGGLHNEKLFF. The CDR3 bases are TGTGCCAGCAGCCAAGGGCCTAGCGGGGGACTCCATAATGAAAAACTGTTTTTT.

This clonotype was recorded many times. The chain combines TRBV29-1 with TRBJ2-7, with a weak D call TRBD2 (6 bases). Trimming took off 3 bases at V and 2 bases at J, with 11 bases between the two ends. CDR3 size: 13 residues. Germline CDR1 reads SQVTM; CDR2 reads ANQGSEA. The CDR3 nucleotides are TGCAGCGTTGAGAAGCCGGGGGCCTACGAGCAGTACTTC. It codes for CSVEKPGAYEQYF.

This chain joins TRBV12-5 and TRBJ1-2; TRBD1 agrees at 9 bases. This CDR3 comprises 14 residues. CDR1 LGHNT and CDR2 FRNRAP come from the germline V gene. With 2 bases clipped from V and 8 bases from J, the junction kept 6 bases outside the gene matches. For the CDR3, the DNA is TGTGCTAGTGGTTTGACACAGGGGGCTGGAGGCTACACCTTC. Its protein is CASGLTQGAGGYTF.

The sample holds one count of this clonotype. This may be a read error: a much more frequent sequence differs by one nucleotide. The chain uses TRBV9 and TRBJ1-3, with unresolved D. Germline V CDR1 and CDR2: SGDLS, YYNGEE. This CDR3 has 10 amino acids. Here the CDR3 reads CAGSANTIYF. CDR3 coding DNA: TGTGCCGGCAGCGCCAACACCATATATTTT.

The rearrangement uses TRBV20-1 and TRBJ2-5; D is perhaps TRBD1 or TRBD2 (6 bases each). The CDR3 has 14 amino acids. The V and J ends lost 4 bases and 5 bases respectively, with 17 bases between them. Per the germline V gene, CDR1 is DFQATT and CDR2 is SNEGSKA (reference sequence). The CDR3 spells CSATGDGTSETQYF. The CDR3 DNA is TGCAGTGCTACGGGAGACGGGACATCTGAGACCCAGTACTTC.

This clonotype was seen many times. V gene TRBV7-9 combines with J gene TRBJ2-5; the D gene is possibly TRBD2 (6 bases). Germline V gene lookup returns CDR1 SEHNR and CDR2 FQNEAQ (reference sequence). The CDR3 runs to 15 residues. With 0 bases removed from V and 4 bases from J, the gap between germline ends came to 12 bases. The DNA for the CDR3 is TGTGCCAGCAGCTTAGCAGGAGGGCCGGGAGAGACCCAGTACTTC. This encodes CASSLAGGPGETQYF.

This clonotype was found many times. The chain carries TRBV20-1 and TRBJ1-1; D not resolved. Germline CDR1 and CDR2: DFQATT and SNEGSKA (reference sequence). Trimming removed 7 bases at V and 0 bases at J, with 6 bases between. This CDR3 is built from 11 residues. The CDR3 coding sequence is TGCAGTGGAGTGATGAACACTGAAGCTTTCTTT. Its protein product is CSGVMNTEAFF.

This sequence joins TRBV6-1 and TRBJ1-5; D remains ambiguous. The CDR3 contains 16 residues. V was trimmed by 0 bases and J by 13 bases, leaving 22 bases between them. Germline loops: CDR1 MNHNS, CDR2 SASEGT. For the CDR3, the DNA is TGTGCCAGCAGTGAAGCGATGGGATTGGGAATCGGCGAGCAGCATTTT. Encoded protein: CASSEAMGLGIGEQHF.

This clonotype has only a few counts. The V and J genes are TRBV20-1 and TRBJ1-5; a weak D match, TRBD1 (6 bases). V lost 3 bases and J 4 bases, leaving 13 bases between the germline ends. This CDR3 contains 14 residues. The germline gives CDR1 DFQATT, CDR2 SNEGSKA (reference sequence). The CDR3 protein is CSARGGGRNQPQHF. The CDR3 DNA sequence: TGCAGTGCTAGGGGGGGGGGCCGAAATCAGCCCCAGCATTTT.

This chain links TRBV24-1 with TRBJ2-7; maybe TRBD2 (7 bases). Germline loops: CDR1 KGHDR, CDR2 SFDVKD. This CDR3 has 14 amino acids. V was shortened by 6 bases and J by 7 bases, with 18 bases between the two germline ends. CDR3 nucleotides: TGTGCCACCAGTTTAGGTGGGAGGGGGAAAGAGCAGTACTTC. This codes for CATSLGGRGKEQYF.

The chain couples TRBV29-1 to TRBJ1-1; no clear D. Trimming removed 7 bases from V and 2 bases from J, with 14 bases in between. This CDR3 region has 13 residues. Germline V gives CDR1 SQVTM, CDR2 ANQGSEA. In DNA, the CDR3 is TGCAGCGGGATCAGTGTAGCAAACACTGAAGCTTTCTTT. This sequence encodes CSGISVANTEAFF.

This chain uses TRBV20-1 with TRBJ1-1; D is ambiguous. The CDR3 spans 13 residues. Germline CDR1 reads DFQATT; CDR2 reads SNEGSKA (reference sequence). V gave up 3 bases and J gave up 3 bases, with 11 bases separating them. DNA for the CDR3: TGCAGTGCTAGGTTTCGAGGTTACACTGAAGCTTTCTTT. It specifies CSARFRGYTEAFF.

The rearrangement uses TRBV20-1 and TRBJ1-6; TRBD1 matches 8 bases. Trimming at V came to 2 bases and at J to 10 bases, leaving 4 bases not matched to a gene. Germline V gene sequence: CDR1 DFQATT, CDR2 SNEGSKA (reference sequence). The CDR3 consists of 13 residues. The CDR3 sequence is CSARWQGASPLHF. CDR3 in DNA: TGCAGTGCTAGATGGCAGGGGGCCTCACCCCTCCACTTT.

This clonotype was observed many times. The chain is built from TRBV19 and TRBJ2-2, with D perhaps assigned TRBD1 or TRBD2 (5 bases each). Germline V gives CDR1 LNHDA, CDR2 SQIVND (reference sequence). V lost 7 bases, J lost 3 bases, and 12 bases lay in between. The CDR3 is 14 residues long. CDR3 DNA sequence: TGTGCCAGTAAGAGGGGCACGGACACCGGGGAGCTGTTTTTT. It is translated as CASKRGTDTGELFF.

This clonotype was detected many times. The CDR3 sequence is CASSLGWDRDHEQYF. The CDR3 region has the DNA TGTGCCAGCAGCTTAGGATGGGACAGGGACCACGAGCAGTACTTC. The chain recombines TRBV7-9 with TRBJ2-7; 9 nucleotides agree with TRBD1. The CDR3 has 15 residues. Per the germline V gene, CDR1 is SEHNR and CDR2 is FQNEAQ (reference sequence). The junction had 6 bases not matched to a gene; V was cut back by 1 base and J by 5 bases. Together with reference TRBV7-9 and TRBJ2-7, the CDR3 gives the full variable domain: DTGVSQNPRHKITKRGQNVTFRCDPISEHNRLYWYRQTLGQGPEFLTYFQNEAQLEKSRLLSDRFSAERPKGSFSTLEIQRTEQGDSAMYLCASSLGWDRDHEQYFGPGTRLTVT.

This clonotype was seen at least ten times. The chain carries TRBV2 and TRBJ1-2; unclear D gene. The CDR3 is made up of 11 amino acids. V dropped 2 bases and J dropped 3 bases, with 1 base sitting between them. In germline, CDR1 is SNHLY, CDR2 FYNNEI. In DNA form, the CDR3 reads TGTGCCAGCAGTGAACACTATGGCTACACCTTC. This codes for CASSEHYGYTF. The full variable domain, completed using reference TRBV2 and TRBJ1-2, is EPEVTQTPSHQVTQMGQEVILRCVPISNHLYFYWYRQILGQKVEFLVSFYNNEISEKSEIFDDQFSVERPDGSNFTLKIRSTKLEDSAMYFCASSEHYGYTFGSGTRLTVV.

Written as DNA, the CDR3 is TGTGCCAGCAGCCCCGTAGCGGGAGACGTATACGAGCAGTACTTC. Translation: CASSPVAGDVYEQYF. The chain carries TRBV7-8 and TRBJ2-7; 9 nucleotides agree with TRBD2. The CDR3 loop spans 15 amino acids. Unmatched junction bases numbered 9, after V lost 5 bases and J lost 4 bases. Germline V CDR1 and CDR2: SGHVS, FQNEAQ.

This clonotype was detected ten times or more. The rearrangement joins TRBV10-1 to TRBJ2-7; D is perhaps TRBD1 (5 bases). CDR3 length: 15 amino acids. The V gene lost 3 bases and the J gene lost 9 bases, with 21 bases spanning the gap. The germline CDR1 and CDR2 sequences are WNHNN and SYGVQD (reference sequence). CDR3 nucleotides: TGCGCCAGCAGTGATACAGGAACGAGGATGGAGAGGCAGTACTTC. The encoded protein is CASSDTGTRMERQYF.

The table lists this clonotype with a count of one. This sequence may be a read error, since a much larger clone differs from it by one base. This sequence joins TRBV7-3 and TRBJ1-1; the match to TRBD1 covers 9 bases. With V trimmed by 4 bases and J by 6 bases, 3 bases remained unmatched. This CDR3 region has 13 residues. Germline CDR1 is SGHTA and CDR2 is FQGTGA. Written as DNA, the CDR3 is TGTGCCAGCAGCTCCGGGACAGGGTCTGAAGCTTTCTTT. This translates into CASSSGTGSEAFF.

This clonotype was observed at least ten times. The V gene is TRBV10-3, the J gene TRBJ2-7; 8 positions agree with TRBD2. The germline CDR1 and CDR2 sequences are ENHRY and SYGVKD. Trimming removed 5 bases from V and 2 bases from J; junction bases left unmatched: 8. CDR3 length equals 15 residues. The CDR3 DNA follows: TGTGCCATCAGTCCCCCCCCGGGAGGGACCTACGAGCAGTACTTC. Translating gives CAISPPPGGTYEQYF.

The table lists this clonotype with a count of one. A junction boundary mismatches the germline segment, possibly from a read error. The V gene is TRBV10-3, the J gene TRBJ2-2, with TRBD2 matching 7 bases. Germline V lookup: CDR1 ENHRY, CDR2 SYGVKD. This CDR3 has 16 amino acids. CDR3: CASSYPQRENTGELFF. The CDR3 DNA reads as TGTGCCAGCAGTTACCCACAGCGGGAGAACACCGGGGAGCTGTTTTTT.

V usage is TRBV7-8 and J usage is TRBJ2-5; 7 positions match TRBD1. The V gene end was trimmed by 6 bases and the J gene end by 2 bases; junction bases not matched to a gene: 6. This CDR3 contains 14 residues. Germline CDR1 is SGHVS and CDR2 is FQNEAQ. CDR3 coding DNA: TGTGCCAGCAGTGCACCGACAGGGCAAGAGACCCAGTACTTC. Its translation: CASSAPTGQETQYF.

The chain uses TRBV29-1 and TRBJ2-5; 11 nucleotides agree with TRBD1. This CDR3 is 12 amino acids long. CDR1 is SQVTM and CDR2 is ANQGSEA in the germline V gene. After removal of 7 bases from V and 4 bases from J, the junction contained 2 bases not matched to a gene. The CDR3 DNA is TGCAGCGGAGGACAGGGGGCAGAGACCCAGTACTTC. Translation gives CSGGQGAETQYF.

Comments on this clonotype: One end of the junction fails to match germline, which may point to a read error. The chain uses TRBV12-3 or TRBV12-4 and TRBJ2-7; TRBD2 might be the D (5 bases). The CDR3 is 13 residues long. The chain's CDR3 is CAGRAGLFSEQYF. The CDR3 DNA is TGTGCCGGCAGAGCCGGACTTTTTAGCGAGCAGTACTTC.

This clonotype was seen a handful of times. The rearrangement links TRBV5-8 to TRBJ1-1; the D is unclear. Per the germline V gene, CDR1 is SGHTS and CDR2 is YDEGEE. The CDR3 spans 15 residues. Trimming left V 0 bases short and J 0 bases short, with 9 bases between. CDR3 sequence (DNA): TGTGCCAGCAGCTTGGTGCTAGGAATGAACACTGAAGCTTTCTTT. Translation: CASSLVLGMNTEAFF. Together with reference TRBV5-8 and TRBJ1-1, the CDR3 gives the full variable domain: EAGVTQSPTHLIKTRGQQATLRCSPISGHTSVYWYQQALGLGLQFLLWYDEGEERNRGNFPPRFSGRQFPNYSSELNVNALELEDSALYLCASSLVLGMNTEAFFGQGTRLTVV.

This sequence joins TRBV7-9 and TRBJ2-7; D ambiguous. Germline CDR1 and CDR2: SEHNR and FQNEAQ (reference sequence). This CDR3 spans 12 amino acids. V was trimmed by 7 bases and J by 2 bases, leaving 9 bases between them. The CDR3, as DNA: TGTGCCAGCAATGGACGGACCTACGAGCAGTACTTC. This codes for CASNGRTYEQYF.

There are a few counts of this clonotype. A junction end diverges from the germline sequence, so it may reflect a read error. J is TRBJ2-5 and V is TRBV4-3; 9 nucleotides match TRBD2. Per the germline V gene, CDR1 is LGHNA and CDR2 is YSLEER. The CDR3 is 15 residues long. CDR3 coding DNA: TGCGCCAGCAGTCAAGCGGGGCGGGAGGGTGAGACCCAGTACTTC. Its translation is CASSQAGREGETQYF.